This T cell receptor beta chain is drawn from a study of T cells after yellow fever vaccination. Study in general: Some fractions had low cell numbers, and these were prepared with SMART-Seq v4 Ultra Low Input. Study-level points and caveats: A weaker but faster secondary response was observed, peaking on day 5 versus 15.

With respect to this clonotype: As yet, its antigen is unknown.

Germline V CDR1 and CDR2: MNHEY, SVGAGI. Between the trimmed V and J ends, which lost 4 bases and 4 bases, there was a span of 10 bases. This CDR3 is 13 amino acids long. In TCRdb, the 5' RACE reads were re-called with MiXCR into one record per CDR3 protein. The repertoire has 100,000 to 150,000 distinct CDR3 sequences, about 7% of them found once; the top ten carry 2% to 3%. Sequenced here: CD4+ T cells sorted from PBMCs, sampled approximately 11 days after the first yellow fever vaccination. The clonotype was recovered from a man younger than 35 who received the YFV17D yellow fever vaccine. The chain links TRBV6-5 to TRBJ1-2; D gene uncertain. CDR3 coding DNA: TGTGCCAGCAGTTCCTCGAGGCGCTATGGCTACACCTTC. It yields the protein CASSSSRRYGYTF.